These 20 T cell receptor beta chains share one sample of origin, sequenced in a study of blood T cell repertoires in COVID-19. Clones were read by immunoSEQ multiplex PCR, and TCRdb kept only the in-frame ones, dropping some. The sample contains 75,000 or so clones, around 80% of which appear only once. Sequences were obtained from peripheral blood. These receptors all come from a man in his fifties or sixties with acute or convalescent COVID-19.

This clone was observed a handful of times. CDR3 nucleotides: TGTGCCAGTAGTATTACCCAGGGCTCATTTAACTATGGCTACACCTTC. Translated, it gives CASSITQGSFNYGYTF. The genes are TRBV19 and TRBJ1-2; D is possibly TRBD1 (5 bases). This CDR3 contains 16 residues. Germline lookup yields CDR1 LNHDA and CDR2 SQIVND (reference sequence). V was clipped by 3 bases and J by 1 base, with 15 bases between them.

CDR3 sequence (DNA): TGTGCCAGCGGCGGGCGACTAAACAGGAACACTGAAGCTTTCTTT. Protein product: CASGGRLNRNTEAFF. This chain joins TRBV6-5 and TRBJ1-1; D call uncertain. In germline, CDR1 is MNHEY, CDR2 SVGAGI. Trimming left V 8 bases short and J 1 base short, with 17 bases between. The CDR3 is made up of 15 amino acids.

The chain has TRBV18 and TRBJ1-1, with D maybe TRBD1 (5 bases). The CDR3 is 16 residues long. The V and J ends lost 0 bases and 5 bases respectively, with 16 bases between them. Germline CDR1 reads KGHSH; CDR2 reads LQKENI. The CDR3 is CASSPPGSPGGTEAFF. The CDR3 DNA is TGTGCCAGCTCACCACCTGGATCCCCTGGGGGGACTGAAGCTTTCTTT.

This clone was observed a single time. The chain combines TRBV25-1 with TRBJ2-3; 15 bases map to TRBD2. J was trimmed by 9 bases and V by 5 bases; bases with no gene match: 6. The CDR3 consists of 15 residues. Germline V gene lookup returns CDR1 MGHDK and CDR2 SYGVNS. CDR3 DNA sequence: TGTGCCAGCAGTCGGACTAGCGGGGGGGCAGCGACGCAGTATTTT. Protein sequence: CASSRTSGGAATQYF.

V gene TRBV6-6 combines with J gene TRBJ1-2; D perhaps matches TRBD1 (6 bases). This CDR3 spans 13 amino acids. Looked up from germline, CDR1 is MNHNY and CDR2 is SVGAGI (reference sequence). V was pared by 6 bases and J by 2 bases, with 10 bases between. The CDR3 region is CASRFDRNYGYTF. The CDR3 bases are TGTGCCAGCAGGTTCGACAGGAACTATGGCTACACCTTC.

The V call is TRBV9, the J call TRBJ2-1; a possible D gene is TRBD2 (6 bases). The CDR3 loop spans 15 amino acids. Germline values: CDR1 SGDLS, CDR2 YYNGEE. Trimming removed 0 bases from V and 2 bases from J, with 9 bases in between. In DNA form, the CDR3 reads TGTGCCAGCAGCGTAGGGCGCGGGACCTACAATGAGCAGTTCTTC. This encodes CASSVGRGTYNEQFF.

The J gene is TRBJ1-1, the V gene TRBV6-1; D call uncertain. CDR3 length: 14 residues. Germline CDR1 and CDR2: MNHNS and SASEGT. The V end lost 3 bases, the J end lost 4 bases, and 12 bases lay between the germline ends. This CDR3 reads CASSDRAGGTEAFF. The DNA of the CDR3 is TGTGCCAGCAGTGATCGAGCGGGTGGCACTGAAGCTTTCTTT.

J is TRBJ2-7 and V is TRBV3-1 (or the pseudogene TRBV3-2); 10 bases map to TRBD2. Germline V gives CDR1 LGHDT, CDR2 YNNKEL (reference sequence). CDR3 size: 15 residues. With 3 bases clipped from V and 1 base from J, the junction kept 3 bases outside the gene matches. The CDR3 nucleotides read TGTGCCAGCAGCCATCTGACTAGCGGGTCCTACGAGCAGTACTTC. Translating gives CASSHLTSGSYEQYF.

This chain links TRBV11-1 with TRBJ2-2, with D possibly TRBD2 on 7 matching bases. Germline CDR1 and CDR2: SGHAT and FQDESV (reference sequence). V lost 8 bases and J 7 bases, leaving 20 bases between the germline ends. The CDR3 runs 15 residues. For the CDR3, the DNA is TGTGCCAGCCGTCCCCCGGGGGGCCCTGACGGGGAGCTGTTTTTT. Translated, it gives CASRPPGGPDGELFF.

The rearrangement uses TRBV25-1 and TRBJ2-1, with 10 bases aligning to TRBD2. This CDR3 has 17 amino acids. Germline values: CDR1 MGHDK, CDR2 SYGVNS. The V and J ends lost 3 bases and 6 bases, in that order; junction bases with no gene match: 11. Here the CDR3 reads CASSDGTSANPRNEQFF. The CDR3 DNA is TGTGCCAGCAGTGACGGGACTAGCGCTAATCCTCGCAATGAGCAGTTCTTC.

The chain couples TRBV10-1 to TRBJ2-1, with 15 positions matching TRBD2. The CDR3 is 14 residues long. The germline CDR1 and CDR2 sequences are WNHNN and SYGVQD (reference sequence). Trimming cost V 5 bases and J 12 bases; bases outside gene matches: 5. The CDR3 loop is CASSPGLAGGWQFF. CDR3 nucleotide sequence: TGCGCCAGCAGTCCGGGACTAGCGGGAGGCTGGCAGTTCTTC.

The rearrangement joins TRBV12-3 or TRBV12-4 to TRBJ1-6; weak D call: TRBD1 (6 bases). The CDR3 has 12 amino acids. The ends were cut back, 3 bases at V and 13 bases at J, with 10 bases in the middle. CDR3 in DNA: TGTGCCAGCAGTTTTGGCAGGGGCCCCCTCCACTTT. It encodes CASSFGRGPLHF.

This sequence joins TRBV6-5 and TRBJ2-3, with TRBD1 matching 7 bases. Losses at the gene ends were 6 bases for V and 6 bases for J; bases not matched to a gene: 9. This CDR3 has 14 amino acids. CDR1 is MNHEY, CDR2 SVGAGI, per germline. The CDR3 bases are TGTGCCAGCAGGCCCGGGACAGTCAGGGATACGCAGTATTTT. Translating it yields CASRPGTVRDTQYF.

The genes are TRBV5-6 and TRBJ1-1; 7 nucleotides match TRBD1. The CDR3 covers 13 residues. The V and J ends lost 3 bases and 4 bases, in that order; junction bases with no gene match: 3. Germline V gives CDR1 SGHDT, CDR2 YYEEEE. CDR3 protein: CASSYRGRTEAFF. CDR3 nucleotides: TGTGCCAGCAGCTACAGGGGTCGCACTGAAGCTTTCTTT.

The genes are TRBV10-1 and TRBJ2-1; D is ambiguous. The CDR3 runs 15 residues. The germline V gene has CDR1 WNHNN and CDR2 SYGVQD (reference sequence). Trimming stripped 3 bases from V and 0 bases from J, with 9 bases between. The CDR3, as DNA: TGCGCCAGCAGTGACCTTCGGAGCTCCTACAATGAGCAGTTCTTC. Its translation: CASSDLRSSYNEQFF.

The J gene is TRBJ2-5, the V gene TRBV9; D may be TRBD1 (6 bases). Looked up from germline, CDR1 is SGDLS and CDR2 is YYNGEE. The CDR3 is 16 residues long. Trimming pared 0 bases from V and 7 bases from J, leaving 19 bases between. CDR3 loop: CASSVEEGSRGGTQYF. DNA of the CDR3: TGTGCCAGCAGCGTAGAGGAAGGGAGTAGAGGGGGGACCCAGTACTTC.

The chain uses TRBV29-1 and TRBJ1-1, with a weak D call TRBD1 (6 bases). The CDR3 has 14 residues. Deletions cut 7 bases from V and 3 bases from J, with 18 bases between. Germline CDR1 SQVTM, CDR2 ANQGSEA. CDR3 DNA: TGCAGCGCCTCAGGGAGGGGGATGGACACTGAAGCTTTCTTT. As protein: CSASGRGMDTEAFF.

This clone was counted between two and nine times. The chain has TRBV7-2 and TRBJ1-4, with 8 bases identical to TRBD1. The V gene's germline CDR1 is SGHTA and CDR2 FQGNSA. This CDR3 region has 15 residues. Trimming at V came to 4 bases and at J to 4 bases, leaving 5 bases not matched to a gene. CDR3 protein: CASSSQGASNEKLFF. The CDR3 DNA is TGTGCCAGCAGCTCCCAGGGGGCGAGTAATGAAAAACTGTTTTTT.

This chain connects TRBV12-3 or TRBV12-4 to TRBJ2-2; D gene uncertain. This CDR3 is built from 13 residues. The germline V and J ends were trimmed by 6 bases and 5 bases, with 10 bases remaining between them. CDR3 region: CASRRSWTGELFF. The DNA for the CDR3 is TGTGCCAGCAGGAGGAGTTGGACCGGGGAGCTGTTTTTT.

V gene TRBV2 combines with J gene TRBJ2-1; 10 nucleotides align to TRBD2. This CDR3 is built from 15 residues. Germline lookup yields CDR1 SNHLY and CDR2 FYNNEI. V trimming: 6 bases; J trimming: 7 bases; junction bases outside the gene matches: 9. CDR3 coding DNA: TGTGCCAGCAGCTTACTAGCGGGGAATTTGAATGAGCAGTTCTTC. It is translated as CASSLLAGNLNEQFF.